This TCR beta chain was sequenced during a study of blood T cell repertoires in COVID-19. At the level of the study: Acute and convalescent COVID-19 samples came from the United States, Italy and Spain. From T cells, B-cell-depleted T cells, or PBMCs came the material, which was cDNA or gDNA.

Original processing notes: Amplification with reference gene primers provided the estimates of nucleated cell counts. Assay used: immunoSEQ multiplex PCR; TCRdb lists only in-frame clones, some missing. That table gives V, J and clone size, and the DNA gave D and trimming. The sample holds a few hundred thousand clones, 85% seen once. V lost 3 bases and J lost 7, with 7 bases in between. The CDR3 is 13 amino acids. This clone was observed a single time. The identical CDR3 is also encoded by other nucleotide sequences in the sample. This clonotype was sampled from a woman between 45 and 65 years old who had recovered from COVID-19. The sequenced material came from PBMCs or T cells enriched from blood (not recorded which). The V and J genes are TRBV12-3 or TRBV12-4 and TRBJ1-6; no definite D call. CDR3 protein: CASSFSQNSPLHF. The CDR3 DNA is TGTGCCAGCAGTTTCTCGCAGAATTCACCCCTCCACTTT.